This T cell receptor beta chain was observed in a study of cytomegalovirus exposure and HLA in healthy donors. Study background: Both the 120 or so validation repertoires and the 666 first-cohort repertoires used the same platform, as reported by a later analysis. General study results and limits: While the bulk of TCR sequences proved rare, some public TCRs turned up in many donors. Reports described diagnosis of cytomegalovirus status by the classifier as highly specific and sensitive.

Clones were read by immunoSEQ multiplex PCR, and TCRdb kept only the in-frame ones, dropping some. The sample shows fewer than 250,000 clones, more than 75% of them seen only once. Remarks on this clone: The antigen is not known.

The donors were members of the roughly 120-subject validation cohort (separate from the roughly 660-subject first cohort). Germline values: CDR1 SGDLS, CDR2 YYNGEE. CDR3 length equals 18 residues. The V end was cut by 0 bases, the J end by 0 bases, with 17 bases between. The sample consisted of PBMCs. The chain uses TRBV9 and TRBJ2-3, with D perhaps TRBD2 (7 bases). This receptor was taken from a man in his late teens or twenties in good health and CMV-seronegative. The DNA for the CDR3 is TGTGCCAGCAGCGTAGCTAACGAGCCGGGGGGCAGCACAGATACGCAGTATTTT. This codes for CASSVANEPGGSTDTQYF. The full variable domain, its missing parts supplied by reference TRBV9 and TRBJ2-3, is DSGVTQTPKHLITATGQRVTLRCSPRSGDLSVYWYQQSLDQGLQFLIQYYNGEERAKGNILERFSAQQFPDLHSELNLSSLELGDSALYFCASSVANEPGGSTDTQYFGPGTRLTVL.